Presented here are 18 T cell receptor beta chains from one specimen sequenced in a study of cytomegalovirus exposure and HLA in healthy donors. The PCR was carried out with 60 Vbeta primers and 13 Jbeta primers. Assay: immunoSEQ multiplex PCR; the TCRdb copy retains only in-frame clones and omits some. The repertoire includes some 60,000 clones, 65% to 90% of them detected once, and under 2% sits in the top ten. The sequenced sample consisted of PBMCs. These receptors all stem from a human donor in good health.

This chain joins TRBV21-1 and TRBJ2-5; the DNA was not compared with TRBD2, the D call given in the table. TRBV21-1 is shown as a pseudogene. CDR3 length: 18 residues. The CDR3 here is CASSKARRASGDQETQYF. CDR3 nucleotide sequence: TGTGCCAGCAGCAAAGCGCGTAGGGCTAGCGGAGACCAAGAGACCCAGTACTTC.

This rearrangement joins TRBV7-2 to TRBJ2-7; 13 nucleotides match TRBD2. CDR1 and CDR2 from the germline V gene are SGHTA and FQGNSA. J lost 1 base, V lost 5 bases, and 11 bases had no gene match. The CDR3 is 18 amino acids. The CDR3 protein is CASSAQRTSGSGSYEQYF. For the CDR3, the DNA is TGTGCCAGCAGCGCCCAGAGGACTAGCGGGAGTGGATCCTACGAGCAGTACTTC.

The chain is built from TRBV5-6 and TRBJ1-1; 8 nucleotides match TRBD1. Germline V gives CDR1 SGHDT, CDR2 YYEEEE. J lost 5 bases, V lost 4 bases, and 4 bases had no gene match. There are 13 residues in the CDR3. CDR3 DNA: TGTGCCAGCAGCCAGACAGGGGATACTGAAGCTTTCTTT. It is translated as CASSQTGDTEAFF.

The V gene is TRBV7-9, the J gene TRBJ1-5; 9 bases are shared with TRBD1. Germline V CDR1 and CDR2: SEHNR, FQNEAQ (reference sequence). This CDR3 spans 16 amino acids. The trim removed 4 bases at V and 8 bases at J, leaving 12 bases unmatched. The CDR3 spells CASSSWTGASGEPQHF. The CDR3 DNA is TGTGCCAGCAGCTCCTGGACAGGGGCCTCTGGGGAGCCCCAGCATTTT.

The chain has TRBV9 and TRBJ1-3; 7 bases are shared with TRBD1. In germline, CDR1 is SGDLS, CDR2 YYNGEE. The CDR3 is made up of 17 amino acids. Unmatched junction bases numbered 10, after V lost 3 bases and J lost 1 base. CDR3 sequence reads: CASSETPRGASGNTIYF. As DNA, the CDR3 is TGTGCCAGCAGCGAAACTCCCAGGGGGGCTTCTGGAAACACCATATATTTT.

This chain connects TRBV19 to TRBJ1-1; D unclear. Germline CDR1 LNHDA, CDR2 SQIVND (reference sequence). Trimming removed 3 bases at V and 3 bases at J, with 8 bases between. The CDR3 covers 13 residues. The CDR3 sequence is CASSMPGYTEAFF. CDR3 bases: TGTGCCAGTAGTATGCCGGGGTACACTGAAGCTTTCTTT.

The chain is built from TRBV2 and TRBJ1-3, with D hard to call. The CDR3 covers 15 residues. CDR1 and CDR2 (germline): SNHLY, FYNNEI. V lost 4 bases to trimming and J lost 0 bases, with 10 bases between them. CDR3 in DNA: TGTGCCAGCAGTGCGGTACGGGGCTCTGGAAACACCATATATTTT. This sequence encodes CASSAVRGSGNTIYF.

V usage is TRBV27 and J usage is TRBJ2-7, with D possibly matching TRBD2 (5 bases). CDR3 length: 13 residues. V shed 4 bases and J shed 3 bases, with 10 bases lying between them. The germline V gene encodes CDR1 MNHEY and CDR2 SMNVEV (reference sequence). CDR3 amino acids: CASSWMRDYEQYF. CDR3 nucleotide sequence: TGTGCCAGCAGTTGGATGAGGGACTACGAGCAGTACTTC.

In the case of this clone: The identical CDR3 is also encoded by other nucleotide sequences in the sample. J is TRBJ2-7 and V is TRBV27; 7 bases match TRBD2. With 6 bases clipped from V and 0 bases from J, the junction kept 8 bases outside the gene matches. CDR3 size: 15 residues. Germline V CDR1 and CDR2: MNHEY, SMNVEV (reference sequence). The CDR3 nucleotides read TGTGCCAGCAGACGGGACTACTCGAGCTCCTACGAGCAGTACTTC. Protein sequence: CASRRDYSSSYEQYF.

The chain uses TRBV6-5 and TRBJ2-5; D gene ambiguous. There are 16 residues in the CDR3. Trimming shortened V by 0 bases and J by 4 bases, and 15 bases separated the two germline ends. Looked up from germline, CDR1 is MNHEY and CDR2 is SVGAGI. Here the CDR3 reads CASSYSVSLEGETQYF. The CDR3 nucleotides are TGTGCCAGCAGTTACTCGGTTTCCCTAGAAGGAGAGACCCAGTACTTC.

The CDR3 nucleotides read TGTGCCAGTAGTATTACAGACAGGGGCCAAGAGACCCAGTACTTC. Translating gives CASSITDRGQETQYF. The rearrangement uses TRBV19 and TRBJ2-5; the match to TRBD1 covers 8 bases. This CDR3 is built from 15 residues. The germline V gene encodes CDR1 LNHDA and CDR2 SQIVND (reference sequence). V trimming: 3 bases; J trimming: 1 base; junction bases outside the gene matches: 4.

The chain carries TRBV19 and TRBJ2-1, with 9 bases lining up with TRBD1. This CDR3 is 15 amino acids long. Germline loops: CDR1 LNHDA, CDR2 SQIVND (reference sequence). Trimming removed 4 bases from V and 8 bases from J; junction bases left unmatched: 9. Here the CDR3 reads CASSTGQGFSDEQFF. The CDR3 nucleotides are TGTGCCAGTAGTACAGGACAGGGGTTTTCTGATGAGCAGTTCTTC.

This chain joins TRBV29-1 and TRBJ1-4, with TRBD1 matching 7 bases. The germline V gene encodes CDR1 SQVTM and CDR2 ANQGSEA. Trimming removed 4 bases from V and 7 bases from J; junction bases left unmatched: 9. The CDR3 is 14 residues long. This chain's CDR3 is CSVGQGVVGEKLFF. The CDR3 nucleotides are TGCAGCGTTGGGCAGGGGGTGGTAGGTGAAAAACTGTTTTTT.

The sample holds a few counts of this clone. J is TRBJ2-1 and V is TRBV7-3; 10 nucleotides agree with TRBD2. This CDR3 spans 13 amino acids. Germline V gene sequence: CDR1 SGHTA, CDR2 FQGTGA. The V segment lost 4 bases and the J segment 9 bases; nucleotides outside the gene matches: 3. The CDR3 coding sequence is TGTGCCAGCAGCTCTAGCGGGAGCGGTGAGCAGTTCTTC. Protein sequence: CASSSSGSGEQFF.

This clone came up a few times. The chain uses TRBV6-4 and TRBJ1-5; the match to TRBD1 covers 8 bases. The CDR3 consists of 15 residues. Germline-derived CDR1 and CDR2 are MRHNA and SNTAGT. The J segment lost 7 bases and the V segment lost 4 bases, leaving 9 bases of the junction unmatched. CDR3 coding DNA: TGTGCCAGCAGTGGAACAGGGGGGGGGAGGCAGCCCCAGCATTTT. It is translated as CASSGTGGGRQPQHF.

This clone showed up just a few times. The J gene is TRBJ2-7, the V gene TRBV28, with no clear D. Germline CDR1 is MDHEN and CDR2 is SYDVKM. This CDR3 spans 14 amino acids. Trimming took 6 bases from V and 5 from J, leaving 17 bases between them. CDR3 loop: CASSSNRIDHEQYF. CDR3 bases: TGTGCCAGCAGCTCTAACAGAATAGACCACGAGCAGTACTTC.

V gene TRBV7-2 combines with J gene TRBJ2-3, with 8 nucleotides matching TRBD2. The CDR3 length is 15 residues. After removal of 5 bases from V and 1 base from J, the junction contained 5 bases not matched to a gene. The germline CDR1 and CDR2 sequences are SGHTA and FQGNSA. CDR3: CASSPAGARTDTQYF. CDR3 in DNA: TGTGCCAGCAGCCCAGCGGGGGCCCGCACAGATACGCAGTATTTT.

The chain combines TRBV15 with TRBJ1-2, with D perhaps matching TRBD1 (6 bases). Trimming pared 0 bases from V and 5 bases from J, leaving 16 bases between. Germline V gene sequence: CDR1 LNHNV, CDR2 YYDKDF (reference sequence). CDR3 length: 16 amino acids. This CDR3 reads CATSRDKGGGRYGYTF. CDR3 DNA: TGTGCCACCAGCAGAGATAAGGGGGGGGGACGGTATGGCTACACCTTC.